This is a list of T cell receptor beta chains from one sample in a study of blood T cell repertoires in COVID-19. The data were produced by immunoSEQ multiplex PCR, yet TCRdb's version contains in-frame clones alone and is incomplete. Here the sample spans some 150,000 clones, around 87% being singletons. Sequenced sample: peripheral blood. The receptors were sampled from a woman aged 40 to 55 with acute or convalescent COVID-19. CDR3s include the opening cysteine and the closing phenylalanine or tryptophan. The D gene is left open where the match is weak. A clone size is listed for some rows: how often the clone was seen (once, few, many), or a class if it is expanded.

CASSLGFGFQTYEQYF TGTGCCAGCAGCTTAGGGTTTGGCTTTCAAACCTACGAGCAGTACTTC TRBV11-2 . TRBJ2-7 .
CATSRGVYSNQPQHF TGTGCCACCAGCAGAGGAGTGTATAGCAATCAGCCCCAGCATTTT TRBV15 . TRBJ1-5 .
CASTIWGGIYNEQFF TGTGCCAGCACCATATGGGGGGGGATTTACAATGAGCAGTTCTTC TRBV7-9 . TRBJ2-1 TRBD2
CATSEGGNYGYTF TGTGCCACCAGTGAGGGGGGTAACTATGGCTACACCTTC TRBV24-1 . TRBJ1-2 .
CASGLVLERGPYNEQFF TGTGCTAGTGGTTTGGTACTTGAGCGGGGGCCCTACAATGAGCAGTTCTTC TRBV12-5 . TRBJ2-1 TRBD2
CASSLNMRVNQPQHF TGTGCCAGCAGTTTAAATATGAGAGTAAATCAGCCCCAGCATTTT TRBV27 . TRBJ1-5 .
CASSLDSLSGANVLTF TGTGCCAGCAGCCTGGACAGTCTCTCTGGGGCCAACGTCCTGACTTTC TRBV7-2 once TRBJ2-6 .
CAWKARHNEKLFF TGTGCCTGGAAGGCCAGGCATAATGAAAAACTGTTTTTT TRBV30 . TRBJ1-4 .
CASSRDGSYSNQPQHF TGTGCCAGCAGTCGGGACGGGAGCTATAGCAATCAGCCCCAGCATTTT TRBV6-6 . TRBJ1-5 .
CASSTRDRGHIQYF TGTGCCAGCAGCACCCGGGACAGGGGGCACATTCAGTACTTC TRBV5-4 . TRBJ2-4 TRBD1
CASSVRDRQGYEQYF TGTGCCAGCAGTGTAAGGGACAGGCAGGGCTACGAGCAGTACTTC TRBV2 . TRBJ2-7 TRBD1
CASSQDRGPVRYEQYF TGTGCCAGCAGCCAGGACAGGGGCCCAGTACGGTACGAGCAGTACTTC TRBV28 once TRBJ2-7 TRBD1
CASRLGHTYEQYF TGTGCCAGCAGACTGGGGCATACCTACGAGCAGTACTTC TRBV6-5 . TRBJ2-7 .
CASSDQAGGLETQYF TGTGCCAGCAGTGATCAAGCGGGAGGACTTGAGACCCAGTACTTC TRBV6-1 . TRBJ2-5 TRBD2
CARSLDVRGTEAFF TGTGCCCGATCCCTCGACGTGCGGGGCACTGAAGCTTTCTTT TRBV30 few TRBJ1-1 .
CASSRTGGGTDTQYF TGTGCCAGCAGCAGAACAGGGGGAGGGACAGATACGCAGTATTTT TRBV2 . TRBJ2-3 .
CASSLDQTSARYEQFF TGTGCCAGCAGCTTAGATCAGACTAGCGCCAGATATGAGCAGTTCTTC TRBV7-2 . TRBJ2-1 TRBD2
CASSPDLSNTGELFF TGTGCCAGCAGTCCCGACTTATCGAACACCGGGGAGCTGTTTTTT TRBV2 . TRBJ2-2 .
CASSLFSGGQYF TGTGCCAGCTCACTATTTTCGGGGGGGCAGTACTTC TRBV18 . TRBJ2-7 TRBD2
CASSDTSGGSNEQFF TGTGCCAGCAGCGATACTAGCGGGGGGAGCAATGAGCAGTTCTTC TRBV2 . TRBJ2-1 TRBD2
CASSVGGTGTGGGYTF TGTGCCAGCAGCGTAGGCGGGACTGGGACAGGGGGCGGCTACACCTTC TRBV9 . TRBJ1-2 TRBD1
CASSAASGGNEQFF TGTGCCAGCAGCGCCGCAAGCGGGGGGAATGAGCAGTTCTTC TRBV7-3 . TRBJ2-1 TRBD2
CSVEDLQGQGETQYF TGCAGCGTTGAAGATCTGCAGGGTCAGGGGGAGACCCAGTACTTC TRBV29-1 . TRBJ2-5 .
CASNVQGASYEQYF TGTGCCAGCAACGTACAGGGGGCTTCCTACGAGCAGTACTTC TRBV6-5 . TRBJ2-7 TRBD1
CASSVGGAGYTF TGTGCCAGCAGCGTAGGCGGGGCCGGCTACACCTTC TRBV9 . TRBJ1-2 .
CATSRLSGGDSYEQYF TGTGCCACCAGCAGACTTTCGGGGGGCGACTCCTACGAGCAGTACTTC TRBV15 . TRBJ2-7 .
CASSTTGLGNNEQFF TGTGCCAGTAGTACAACAGGGCTGGGGAACAATGAGCAGTTCTTC TRBV19 once TRBJ2-1 .
CASSFRQGVVGYTF TGCGCCAGCAGCTTTCGACAGGGAGTAGTCGGCTACACCTTC TRBV5-1 once TRBJ1-2 TRBD1
CASSLSTSGGTDTQYF TGTGCCAGCAGCTTATCCACTAGCGGGGGCACAGATACGCAGTATTTT TRBV7-3 . TRBJ2-3 TRBD2
CASSFGTQLNQPQHF TGTGCCAGCAGCTTTGGGACACAGCTCAATCAGCCCCAGCATTTT TRBV7-9 . TRBJ1-5 .
CAWSGGDPTDTQYF TGTGCCTGGAGCGGCGGGGATCCCACAGATACGCAGTATTTT TRBV30 . TRBJ2-3 .
CASSQPDRALNEQFF TGTGCCAGCAGCCAACCCGACAGAGCACTCAATGAGCAGTTCTTC TRBV3-1/TRBV3-2 . TRBJ2-1 .
CASSLFGAAFEKLFF TGTGCCAGCAGTTTATTCGGAGCAGCCTTTGAAAAACTGTTTTTT TRBV27 . TRBJ1-4 .
CASSGQGIGELFF TGTGCCAGCAGCGGACAGGGCATCGGGGAGCTGTTTTTT TRBV2 . TRBJ2-2 TRBD1
CASSLDTSSYNEQFF TGTGCCAGCAGTTTAGATACATCGTCCTACAATGAGCAGTTCTTC TRBV27 . TRBJ2-1 .
CASSSGQRTLSYNSPLHF TGTGCCAGCAGTTCGGGACAGCGAACTTTATCCTATAATTCACCCCTCCACTTT TRBV28 . TRBJ1-6 TRBD1
CASSRPRALAGGPRETQYF TGTGCCAGCAGCCGACCGAGGGCGCTAGCGGGAGGGCCGCGGGAGACCCAGTACTTC TRBV7-6 . TRBJ2-5 TRBD2
CAWSPRVHRENTEAFF TGTGCCTGGAGCCCTAGGGTTCACAGGGAAAACACTGAAGCTTTCTTT TRBV30 once TRBJ1-1 .
CASSANRARNTEAFF TGTGCCAGCTCAGCAAACAGGGCTCGGAACACTGAAGCTTTCTTT TRBV18 . TRBJ1-1 .
CATSDPSGSSYNEQFF TGTGCCACCAGTGATCCCAGCGGGAGTTCCTACAATGAGCAGTTCTTC TRBV24-1 . TRBJ2-1 TRBD2
CASRDSHYSNQPQHF TGTGCCAGCAGGGACAGTCATTATAGCAATCAGCCCCAGCATTTT TRBV6-5 . TRBJ1-5 .
CASSSQRGAVYEQYF TGTGCCAGCAGTTCTCAGCGGGGTGCGGTCTACGAGCAGTACTTC TRBV28 . TRBJ2-7 TRBD2
CASSARDRANYGYTF TGTGCCAGCAGCGCCCGGGACAGGGCTAACTATGGCTACACCTTC TRBV7-2 . TRBJ1-2 TRBD1
CASSTTTGIYTEAFF TGTGCCAGCAGCACCACCACAGGGATTTACACTGAAGCTTTCTTT TRBV3-1/TRBV3-2 . TRBJ1-1 .
CASRAGTIDYEQYF TGTGCCAGCAGGGCCGGGACTATTGACTACGAGCAGTACTTC TRBV27 . TRBJ2-7 TRBD2
CASSLGEGADTQYF TGTGCCAGCAGCTTAGGGGAGGGAGCAGATACGCAGTATTTT TRBV7-6 . TRBJ2-3 TRBD2
CASSLPLEGTDTQYF TGTGCCAGCAGTCTACCGCTTGAAGGCACAGATACGCAGTATTTT TRBV2 . TRBJ2-3 .
CASSFFAGNNEQFF TGTGCCAGCAGTTTTTTTGCAGGAAACAATGAGCAGTTCTTC TRBV27 . TRBJ2-1 .
CASSFPGQGRGEQYF TGTGCCAGCAGTTTCCCGGGACAGGGAAGAGGCGAGCAGTACTTC TRBV28 . TRBJ2-7 TRBD1
CASSLKTGLGAYNEQFF TGTGCCAGCAGCTTAAAAACAGGGTTGGGGGCCTACAATGAGCAGTTCTTC TRBV7-3 . TRBJ2-1 .
CASSPHRGLSSYEQYF TGTGCCAGCAGCCCTCACAGGGGGTTGAGCTCCTACGAGCAGTACTTC TRBV9 once TRBJ2-7 TRBD1
CASSQTGDTGELFF TGTGCCAGTAGCCAGACAGGGGATACCGGGGAGCTGTTTTTT TRBV19 . TRBJ2-2 TRBD1
CASSLVGTGGNSPLHF TGTGCCAGCAGCTTAGTCGGGACAGGGGGCAATTCACCCCTCCACTTT TRBV7-9 . TRBJ1-6 TRBD1
CAWVSILGQGNTEAFF TGTGCCTGGGTCTCCATCCTGGGACAGGGGAACACTGAAGCTTTCTTT TRBV30 . TRBJ1-1 TRBD1
CASQGLAGGRTGELFF TGCGCCAGCCAGGGACTAGCGGGGGGGCGCACCGGGGAGCTGTTTTTT TRBV5-1 once TRBJ2-2 TRBD2
CASSIPGRTDSYNEQFF TGTGCCAGCAGCATTCCCGGTAGGACTGACTCCTACAATGAGCAGTTCTTC TRBV5-4 . TRBJ2-1 .
CATSRDRDTGYGYTF TGTGCCACCAGCAGAGATCGGGACACGGGCTATGGCTACACCTTC TRBV15 few TRBJ1-2 .
CASSKFLANQETQYF TGTGCCAGTAGTAAATTCCTAGCCAACCAAGAGACCCAGTACTTC TRBV19 . TRBJ2-5 .
CASKRDSDFYEQYF TGCGCCAGCAAAAGGGACAGCGATTTCTACGAGCAGTACTTC TRBV5-1 . TRBJ2-7 TRBD1
CASSPDYQPQHF TGTGCCAGCAGCCCGGACTATCAGCCCCAGCATTTT TRBV7-9 . TRBJ1-5 .